Sequencing of this TCR beta chain was carried out in a study of CD8+ T cells in alopecia areata. About the research overall: Patients took tofacitinib for 6 to 18 months, followed by 6 drug-free months. Study outcomes and limitations: Sequencing of scalp samples also includes resident alphabeta T cells from normal skin. Alopecia totalis/universalis scalp especially showed more expanded CD8+ clones than normal scalp.

Following RNA extraction, reverse transcription yielded cDNA that acted as the sequencing template. TCRdb's table, derived via immunoSEQ multiplex PCR, lists solely in-frame clones and lacks some. The sample has under 250,000 clones, 50% to 60% seen once. Peripheral blood and lesional scalp punch biopsies were taken from alopecia areata patients. V was clipped by 0 bases and J by 6 bases, with 12 bases between them. Germline lookup yields CDR1 SGDLS and CDR2 YYNGEE. The CDR3 sequence is 15 residues long. In the case of this clone: The antigen is not known.

This receptor was obtained from a human donor with alopecia areata. V is TRBV9 and J is TRBJ2-2, with D perhaps matching TRBD1 (6 bases). The source material was CD4+ T cells sorted from blood, sampled at week 0. This CDR3 is CASSVEGEIAGELFF. CDR3 DNA: TGTGCCAGCAGCGTAGAGGGGGAGATCGCCGGGGAGCTGTTTTTT. Based on the CDR3 plus reference TRBV9 and TRBJ2-2, the full variable domain is DSGVTQTPKHLITATGQRVTLRCSPRSGDLSVYWYQQSLDQGLQFLIQYYNGEERAKGNILERFSAQQFPDLHSELNLSSLELGDSALYFCASSVEGEIAGELFFGEGSRLTVL.